Detailed here is one T cell receptor (beta chain). The CDR3 is 13 amino acids. In germline, CDR1 is SGHDT, CDR2 YYEEEE. V shed 0 bases and J shed 7 bases, with 10 bases lying between them. The data are from a study of response to subunit inactivated influenza vaccine. Each CDR3 protein gets one entry after TCRdb re-called the RT-PCR reads with MiXCR. The data hold about 650,000 distinct CDR3 sequences, with approximately 14% observed a single time. Source: PBMCs from blood, taken roughly 12 days after vaccination. The receptor was isolated from a man in his forties or fifties who received an inactivated influenza vaccine. V is TRBV5-6 and J is TRBJ2-5; no firm D call. The CDR3 region is CASSLVLLRTQYF. Written as DNA, the CDR3 is TGTGCCAGCAGCTTGGTTCTGCTTAGGACCCAGTACTTC.